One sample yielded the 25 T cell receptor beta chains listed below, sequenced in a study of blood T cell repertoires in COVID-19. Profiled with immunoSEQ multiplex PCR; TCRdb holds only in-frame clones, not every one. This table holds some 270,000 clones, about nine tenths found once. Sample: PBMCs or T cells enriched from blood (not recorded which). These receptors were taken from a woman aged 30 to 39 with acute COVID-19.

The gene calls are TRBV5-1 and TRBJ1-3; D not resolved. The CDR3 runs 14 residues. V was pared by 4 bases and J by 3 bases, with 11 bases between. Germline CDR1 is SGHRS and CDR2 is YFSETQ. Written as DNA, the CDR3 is TGCGCCAGCAGCCAAACTGCGGATGGAAACACCATATATTTT. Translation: CASSQTADGNTIYF.

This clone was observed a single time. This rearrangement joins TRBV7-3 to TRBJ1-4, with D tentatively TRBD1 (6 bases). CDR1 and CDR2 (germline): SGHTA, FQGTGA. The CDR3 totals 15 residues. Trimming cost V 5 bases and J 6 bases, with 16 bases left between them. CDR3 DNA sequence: TGTGCCAGCAGCGTTGGGGCAGGGGTCGATGAAAAACTGTTTTTT. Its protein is CASSVGAGVDEKLFF. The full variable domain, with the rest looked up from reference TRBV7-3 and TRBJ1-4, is GAGVSQTPSNKVTEKGKYVELRCDPISGHTALYWYRQSLGQGPEFLIYFQGTGAADDSGLPNDRFFAVRPEGSVSTLKIQRTERGDSAVYLCASSVGAGVDEKLFFGSGTQLSVL.

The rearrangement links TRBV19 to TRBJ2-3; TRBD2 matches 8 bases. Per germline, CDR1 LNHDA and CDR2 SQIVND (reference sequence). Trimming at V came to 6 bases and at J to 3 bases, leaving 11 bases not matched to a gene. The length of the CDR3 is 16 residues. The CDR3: CASRGLSGRVTDTQYF. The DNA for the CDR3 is TGTGCCAGTAGGGGTCTGAGCGGGAGAGTAACAGATACGCAGTATTTT.

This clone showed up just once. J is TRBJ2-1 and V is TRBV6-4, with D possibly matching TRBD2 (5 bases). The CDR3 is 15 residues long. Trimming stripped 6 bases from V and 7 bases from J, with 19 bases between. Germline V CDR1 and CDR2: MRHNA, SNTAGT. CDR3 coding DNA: TGTGCCAGCAGGGGCCTAGCACCCTATGGAAATGAGCAGTTCTTC. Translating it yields CASRGLAPYGNEQFF.

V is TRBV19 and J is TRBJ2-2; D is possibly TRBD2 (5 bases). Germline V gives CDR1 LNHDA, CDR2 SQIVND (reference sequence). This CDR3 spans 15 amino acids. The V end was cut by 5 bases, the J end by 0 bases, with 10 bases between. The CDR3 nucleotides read TGTGCCAGTAGTCCCGGGGATACGAACACCGGGGAGCTGTTTTTT. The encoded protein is CASSPGDTNTGELFF.

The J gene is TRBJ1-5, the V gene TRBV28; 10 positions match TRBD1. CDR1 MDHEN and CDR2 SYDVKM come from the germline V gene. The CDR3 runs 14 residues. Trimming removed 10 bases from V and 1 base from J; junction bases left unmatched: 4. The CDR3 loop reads CATGQGGSNQPQHF. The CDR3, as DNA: TGTGCCACCGGACAGGGGGGAAGCAATCAGCCCCAGCATTTT.

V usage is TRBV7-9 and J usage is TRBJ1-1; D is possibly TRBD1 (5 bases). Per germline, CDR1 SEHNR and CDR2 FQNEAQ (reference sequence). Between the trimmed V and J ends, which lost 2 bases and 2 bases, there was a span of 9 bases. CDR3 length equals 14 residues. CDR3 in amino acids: CASSLLQGNTEAFF. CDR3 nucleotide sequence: TGTGCCAGCAGCTTACTGCAGGGAAACACTGAAGCTTTCTTT.

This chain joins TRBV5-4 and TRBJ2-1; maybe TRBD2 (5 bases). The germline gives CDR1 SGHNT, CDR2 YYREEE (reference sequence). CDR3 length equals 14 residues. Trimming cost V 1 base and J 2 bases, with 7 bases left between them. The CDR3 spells CASSLNGAYNEQFF. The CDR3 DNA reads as TGTGCCAGCAGCTTGAACGGGGCCTACAATGAGCAGTTCTTC.

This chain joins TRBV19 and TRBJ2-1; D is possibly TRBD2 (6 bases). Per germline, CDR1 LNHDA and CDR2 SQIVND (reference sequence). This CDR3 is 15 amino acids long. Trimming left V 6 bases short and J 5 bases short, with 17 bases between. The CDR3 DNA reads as TGTGCCAGTAGCGTGACGGGACTTCTGGACAATGAGCAGTTCTTC. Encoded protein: CASSVTGLLDNEQFF.

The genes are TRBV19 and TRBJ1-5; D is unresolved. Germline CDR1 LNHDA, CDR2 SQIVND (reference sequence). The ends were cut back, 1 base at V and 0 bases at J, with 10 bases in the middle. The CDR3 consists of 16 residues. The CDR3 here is CASSIVSTYSNQPQHF. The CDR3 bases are TGTGCCAGTAGTATAGTTTCCACCTATAGCAATCAGCCCCAGCATTTT.

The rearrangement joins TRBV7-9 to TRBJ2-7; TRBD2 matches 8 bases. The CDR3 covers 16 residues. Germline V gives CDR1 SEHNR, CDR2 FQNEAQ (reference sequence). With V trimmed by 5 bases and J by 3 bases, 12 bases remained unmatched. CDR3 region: CASSPIRAGVDYEQYF. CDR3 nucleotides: TGTGCCAGCAGCCCCATTAGAGCGGGAGTAGACTACGAGCAGTACTTC.

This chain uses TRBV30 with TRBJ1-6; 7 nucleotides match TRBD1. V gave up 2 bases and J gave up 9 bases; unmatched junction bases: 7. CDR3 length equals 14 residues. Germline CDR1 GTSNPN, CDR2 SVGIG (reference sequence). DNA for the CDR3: TGTGCCTGGAGTTTGACAGGGTATGCTTCACCCCTCCACTTT. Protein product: CAWSLTGYASPLHF.

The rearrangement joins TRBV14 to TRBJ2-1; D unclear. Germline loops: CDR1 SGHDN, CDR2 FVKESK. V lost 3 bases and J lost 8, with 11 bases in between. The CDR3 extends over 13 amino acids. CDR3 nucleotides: TGTGCCAGCAGCCACCTCCGGGTCCATGAGCAGTTCTTC. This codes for CASSHLRVHEQFF.

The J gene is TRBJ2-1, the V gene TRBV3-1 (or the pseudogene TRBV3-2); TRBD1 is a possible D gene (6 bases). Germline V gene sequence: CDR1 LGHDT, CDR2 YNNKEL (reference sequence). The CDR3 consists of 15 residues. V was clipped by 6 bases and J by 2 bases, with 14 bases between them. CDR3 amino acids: CASSEPGTTYNEQFF. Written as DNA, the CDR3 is TGTGCCAGCAGTGAACCCGGGACAACCTACAATGAGCAGTTCTTC.

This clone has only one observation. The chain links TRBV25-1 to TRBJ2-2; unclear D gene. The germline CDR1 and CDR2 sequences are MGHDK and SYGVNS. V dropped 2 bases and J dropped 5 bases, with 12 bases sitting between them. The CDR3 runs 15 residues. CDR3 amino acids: CASSESRLYTGELFF. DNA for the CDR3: TGTGCCAGCAGTGAAAGCCGACTGTATACCGGGGAGCTGTTTTTT. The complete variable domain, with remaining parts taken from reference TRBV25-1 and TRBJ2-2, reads EADIYQTPRYLVIGTGKKITLECSQTMGHDKMYWYQQDPGMELHLIHYSYGVNSTEKGDLSSESTVSRIRTEHFPLTLESARPSHTSQYLCASSESRLYTGELFFGEGSRLTVL.

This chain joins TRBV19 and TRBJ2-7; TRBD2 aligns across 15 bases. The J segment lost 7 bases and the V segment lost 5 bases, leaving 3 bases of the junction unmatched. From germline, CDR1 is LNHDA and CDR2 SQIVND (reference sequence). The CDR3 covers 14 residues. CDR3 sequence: CASSGGLAGGEQYF. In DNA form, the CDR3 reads TGTGCCAGTAGTGGGGGACTAGCGGGAGGTGAGCAGTACTTC.

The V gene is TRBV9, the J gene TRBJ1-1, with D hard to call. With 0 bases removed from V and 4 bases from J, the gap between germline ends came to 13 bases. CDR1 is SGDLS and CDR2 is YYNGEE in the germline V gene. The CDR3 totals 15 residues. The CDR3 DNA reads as TGTGCCAGCAGCGTAGGGCACGGGGAGGCCACTGAAGCTTTCTTT. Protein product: CASSVGHGEATEAFF.

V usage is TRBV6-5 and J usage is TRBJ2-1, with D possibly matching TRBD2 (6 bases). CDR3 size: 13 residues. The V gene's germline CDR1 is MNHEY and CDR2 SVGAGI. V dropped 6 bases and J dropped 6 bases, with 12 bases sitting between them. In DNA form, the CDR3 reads TGTGCCAGCAGACGGGAGTTCGGCAATGAGCAGTTCTTC. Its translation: CASRREFGNEQFF.

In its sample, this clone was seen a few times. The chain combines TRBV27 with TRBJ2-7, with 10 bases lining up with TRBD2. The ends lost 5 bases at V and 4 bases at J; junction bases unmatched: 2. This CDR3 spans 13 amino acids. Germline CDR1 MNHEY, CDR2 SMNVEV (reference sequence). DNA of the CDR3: TGTGCCAGCAGTGCGACTAGCGGGTACGAGCAGTACTTC. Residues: CASSATSGYEQYF.

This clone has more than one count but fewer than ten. CDR3 region: CASSSFRVAYEKLFF. The CDR3 nucleotides read TGTGCCAGCAGCTCCTTCAGAGTAGCGTATGAAAAACTGTTTTTT. V gene TRBV7-2 combines with J gene TRBJ1-4; D uncertain. The CDR3 sequence is 15 residues long. Trimming cost V 4 bases and J 6 bases, with 15 bases left between them. CDR1 SGHTA and CDR2 FQGNSA come from the germline V gene.

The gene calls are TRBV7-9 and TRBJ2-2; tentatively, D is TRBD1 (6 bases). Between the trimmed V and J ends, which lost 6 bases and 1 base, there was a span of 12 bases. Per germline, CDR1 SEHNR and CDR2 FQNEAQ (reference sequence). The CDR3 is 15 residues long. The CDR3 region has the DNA TGTGCCAGCAGTCACAGGGTCTTGAACACCGGGGAGCTGTTTTTT. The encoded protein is CASSHRVLNTGELFF.

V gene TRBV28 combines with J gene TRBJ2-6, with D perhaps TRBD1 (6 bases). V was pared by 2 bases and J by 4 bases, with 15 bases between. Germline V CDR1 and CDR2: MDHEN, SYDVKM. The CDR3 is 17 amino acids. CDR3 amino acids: CASSLILQGTGANVLTF. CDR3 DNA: TGTGCCAGCAGTTTAATATTACAGGGAACCGGGGCCAACGTCCTGACTTTC.

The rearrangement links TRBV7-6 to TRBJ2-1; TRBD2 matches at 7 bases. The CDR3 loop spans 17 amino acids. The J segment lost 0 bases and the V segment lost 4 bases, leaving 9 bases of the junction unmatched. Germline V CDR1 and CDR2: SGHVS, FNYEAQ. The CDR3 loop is CASSSSGGVSSYNEQFF. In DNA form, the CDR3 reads TGTGCCAGCAGCTCCTCTGGGGGGGTGAGCTCCTACAATGAGCAGTTCTTC.

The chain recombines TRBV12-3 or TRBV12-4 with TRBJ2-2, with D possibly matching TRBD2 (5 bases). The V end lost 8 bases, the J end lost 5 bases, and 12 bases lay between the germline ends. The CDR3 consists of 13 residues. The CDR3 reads CASSNGGTGELFF. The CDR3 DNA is TGTGCCAGCTCCAACGGAGGAACCGGGGAGCTGTTTTTT.

CDR3 coding DNA: TGTGCCAGCAGTGAAAGCGGATATTCACCCCTCCACTTT. The encoded protein is CASSESGYSPLHF. This rearrangement joins TRBV6-1 to TRBJ1-6; D gene unclear. Germline CDR1 and CDR2: MNHNS and SASEGT. Trimming took 2 bases from V and 8 from J, leaving 7 bases between them. This CDR3 contains 13 residues.